This T cell receptor beta chain was recovered during a study of T cells in Graves' hyperthyroidism and ophthalmopathy (dated by TCRdb to between 2018 and 2021). For the wider study: Peripheral blood was sampled at the time of initial diagnosis, prior to any treatment. To identify distinguishing TCR V-J signatures, a discovery cohort of about a hundred patients was used, comprising some 43 with Graves' ophthalmopathy and some 60 with stable Graves' hyperthyroidism. Prospective prediction of ophthalmopathy was tested in an independent validation cohort of fewer than 20 hyperthyroidism patients and some 17 patients who later progressed to ophthalmopathy. The 95 to 100 discovery patients were randomly divided into training and test sets at a 7:3 ratio. In addition, the study compared T-cell repertoires in thyroid tissue and in blood from five or six Graves' hyperthyroidism patients. After sampling, hyperthyroidism patients received methimazole starting at 30 mg daily, and ophthalmopathy patients received high-dose intravenous methylprednisolone. The paper describes TCR Vbeta CDR3 sequencing of about 140 peripheral blood samples, made up of around 41 ophthalmopathy patients, some 80 hyperthyroidism patients and 17 progressor patients. Broader findings and caveats from the paper: In validation, the model predicted progression to ophthalmopathy a median of roughly 6.1 months before onset, with 65% to 71% sensitivity and roughly 77% specificity. Most expanded thyroid clonotypes (frequency above 0.001) were also found in blood, which suggests that blood repertoires may mirror thyroid immune responses. A 13 V-J signature model separated ophthalmopathy from stable hyperthyroidism, with around 91% sensitivity and 81% to 82% specificity in cross-validation and 80%/75% in testing. No statistical method was used to set the sample size in advance, and investigators knew the group allocation.

CDR1 and CDR2 were assigned from the germline V gene as SGHDT and YYEEEE. The V end loses 5 bases and the J end loses 4 bases, and a stretch of 12 bases separates them. The cysteine opens and the phenylalanine closes a CDR3 of 13 amino acids. The retained sequence is limited to the CDR3, 39 bases, with the frame set at the first base. Amplification of TCR beta CDR3 regions was carried out from RNA transcripts. For the first round of RT-PCR on the TCR CDR3, the HTBI primer set was used together with the Qiagen OneStep RT-PCR kit. Libraries were constructed in a second round of multiplex PCR, after which size selection and purification were performed. Libraries were sequenced paired-end with 100 bp reads on an Illumina HiSeq2000. Turning to the authors' computational methods: SOAPnuke was used to process the raw data, throwing out any read that contained adapters or uncalled bases, had a mean Phred below 15, or lacked an exact constant-primer or identifier match. High-quality paired reads were merged with COPE v1.2.5, and unique nucleotide sequences were defined as clonotypes. MiTCR v1.1 was used to align the clonotypes against IMGT TRBV, TRBD and TRBJ reference segments. The analysis included only V-J combinations with a frequency above 0.0001, which together covered around 99% of the repertoires. A TCS score was defined as the ratio of F50 (clonal expansion) to E x V (chaos), with BLOSUM62-based TCRdist applied between CDR3 peptides within each V-J. Welch's t-statistics and random forest reduced just over 500 V-J features to 13, which were used in a naive Bayes classifier (R e1071). TCRdb applied fastp at Q25 and MiXCR to the public reads, then kept only in-frame beta chains. When rows share a CDR3 protein, they turn into one entry using the most common DNA and genes. The V and J calls were determined by TCRdb, not by the authors. Counted in this sample were about 420,000 distinct CDR3 sequences; 15% to 18% of them appeared once. The ten largest clones take up just under 8% of the sample.

Stable Graves' hyperthyroidism was defined as the absence of progression to ophthalmopathy over 18 months of follow-up. Hyperthyroidism patients were aged 18 to 65 years and newly diagnosed, with disease duration of less than 2 months. Exclusion was applied to patients with uncontrolled infections, other autoimmune diseases, pregnancy or lactation. Diagnoses were established on the basis of clinical symptoms, serum thyroxine and TRAb, thyroid ultrasound, and orbital computed tomography. PBMCs were isolated from more than 8 ml of fresh peripheral blood by Ficoll-Paque density gradient centrifugation. Total RNA was extracted using Trizol reagent, and RNA quality was assessed on an Agilent 2100 Bioanalyzer. Many counts were recorded for this clonotype. This receptor's antigen is unknown. The input lacks base qualities; no much larger clone sits a single base away.

Sequences were obtained from blood. The rearrangement combines TRBV5-6 with TRBJ1-2; 6 matching bases give a weak D call of TRBD1. This clonotype was sampled from a woman aged 18-29 years with Graves' hyperthyroidism. This receptor carries the CDR3 CASRGTTVYGYTF. The base sequence is TGTGCCAGCAGGGGGACAACGGTCTATGGCTACACCTTC.